This T cell receptor (beta chain) was captured in a study of T-cell memory formation after mild COVID-19. This CDR3 contains 15 residues. Looked up from germline, CDR1 is DFQATT and CDR2 is SNEGSKA (reference sequence). Trimming cost V 0 bases and J 2 bases; bases outside gene matches: 5. TCRdb fed the 5' RACE reads into MiXCR, producing one record per CDR3 protein. The table shows a few hundred thousand distinct CDR3 sequences, with about 20% occurring only once. Findings and caveats of the study: Researchers found some responding clones in pre-infection memory, a sign that cross-reactive memory joined.

To note about this clonotype: Its cognate antigen is unknown.

The chain employs TRBV20-1 and TRBJ2-7, with TRBD2 matching over 9 bases. The TCR comes from an adult woman who had mild COVID-19 (a few samples of this study predate the infection). Cell type and time point are not known. Sample: PBMCs or a T cell subset sorted from them (not recorded which). The CDR3, as DNA: TGCAGTGCTAGAGATGCAGCGGGAGGCACCTACGAGCAGTACTTC. It is translated as CSARDAAGGTYEQYF.